This passage covers 20 T cell receptor beta chains from one sample sequenced in a study of cytomegalovirus exposure and HLA in healthy donors. The PCR ran on 60 Vbeta and 13 Jbeta primers. The table came from immunoSEQ multiplex PCR; TCRdb's copy has only in-frame clones and leaves some out. The sample is made up of more than 140,000 clones, and the top ten hold roughly 2% of it. The source material was PBMCs. These TCRs come from a woman aged 18-35 years in good health and CMV-seronegative.

The rearrangement joins TRBV28 to TRBJ2-3, with 15 bases identical to TRBD2. Germline CDR1 MDHEN, CDR2 SYDVKM. Germline trimming cut 7 bases from V and 5 bases from J; bases unmatched to any gene: 13. The CDR3 runs 18 residues. The CDR3 nucleotides read TGTGCCAGCATGGGACTAGCGGGAGGTGGTTCCGATTTAGATACGCAGTATTTT. It specifies CASMGLAGGGSDLDTQYF. Supplemented by reference TRBV28 and TRBJ2-3, the full variable domain reads DVKVTQSSRYLVKRTGEKVFLECVQDMDHENMFWYRQDPGLGLRLIYFSYDVKMKEKGDIPEGYSVSREKKERFSLILESASTNQTSMYLCASMGLAGGGSDLDTQYFGPGTRLTVL.

V gene TRBV5-4 combines with J gene TRBJ2-6, with D possibly matching TRBD1 (5 bases). The V end was cut by 5 bases, the J end by 4 bases, with 13 bases between. The CDR3 length is 15 residues. The V gene's germline CDR1 is SGHNT and CDR2 YYREEE (reference sequence). The DNA for the CDR3 is TGTGCCAGCAGTTCAGGGATCCCCGGGGCCAACGTCCTGACTTTC. As protein: CASSSGIPGANVLTF.

The rearrangement links TRBV7-6 to TRBJ1-4; TRBD1 is a possible D gene (6 bases). V shed 0 bases and J shed 0 bases, with 14 bases lying between them. CDR3 length equals 18 residues. Per the germline V gene, CDR1 is SGHVS and CDR2 is FNYEAQ. The CDR3 reads CASSLAWTEETTNEKLFF. The DNA for the CDR3 is TGTGCCAGCAGCTTAGCGTGGACAGAGGAGACAACTAATGAAAAACTGTTTTTT.

J is TRBJ2-7 and V is TRBV9; 13 nucleotides line up with TRBD2. The V gene end was trimmed by 4 bases and the J gene end by 3 bases; junction bases not matched to a gene: 13. Germline V CDR1 and CDR2: SGDLS, YYNGEE. This CDR3 is built from 18 residues. The chain's CDR3 is CASSPSLTGTSGIYEQYF. CDR3 nucleotide sequence: TGTGCCAGCAGCCCCAGTCTGACCGGGACTAGCGGGATCTACGAGCAGTACTTC.

V usage is TRBV9 and J usage is TRBJ2-7; D possibly corresponds to TRBD1 (6 bases). This CDR3 region has 18 residues. Germline-derived CDR1 and CDR2 are SGDLS and YYNGEE. V was shortened by 0 bases and J by 0 bases, with 19 bases between the two germline ends. In DNA, the CDR3 is TGTGCCAGCAGCGTAGAGGGGACAACAGAAGACCTCTCCTACGAGCAGTACTTC. It codes for CASSVEGTTEDLSYEQYF.

This chain links TRBV4-2 with TRBJ2-6; a weak D match, TRBD2 (5 bases). Trimming stripped 5 bases from V and 8 bases from J, with 16 bases between. CDR1 and CDR2 (germline): LGHNA, YNFKEQ. The CDR3 runs 15 residues. CDR3 DNA: TGTGCCAGCAGCGGGCCCGGGGAAATGTCCAACGTCCTGACTTTC. Translating it yields CASSGPGEMSNVLTF.

The chain joins TRBV19 to TRBJ1-1; D gene ambiguous. The germline V gene has CDR1 LNHDA and CDR2 SQIVND (reference sequence). This CDR3 has 14 residues. Trimming stripped 4 bases from V and 4 bases from J, with 13 bases between. The DNA for the CDR3 is TGTGCCAGTAGTAAAGCTGCCAGGTCCACTGAAGCTTTCTTT. Amino acid sequence: CASSKAARSTEAFF.

The chain joins TRBV7-3 to TRBJ2-1; 9 bases fit TRBD2. This CDR3 contains 15 residues. V gave up 2 bases and J gave up 6 bases; unmatched junction bases: 5. CDR1 and CDR2 (germline): SGHTA, FQGTGA. The CDR3 region has the DNA TGTGCCAGCAGCTTAGAGAGACTAGCGGTCAATGAGCAGTTCTTC. This gives the protein CASSLERLAVNEQFF.

J is TRBJ1-2 and V is TRBV5-4; D gene unclear. This CDR3 has 13 amino acids. The V and J ends lost 0 bases and 3 bases respectively, with 6 bases between them. The germline V gene has CDR1 SGHNT and CDR2 YYREEE (reference sequence). CDR3 in amino acids: CASSLDSHYGYTF. CDR3 DNA sequence: TGTGCCAGCAGCTTGGACAGCCACTATGGCTACACCTTC.

The rearrangement joins TRBV5-1 to TRBJ2-2, with TRBD1 matching over 7 bases. J gave up 4 bases and V 6 bases, and 9 bases lay outside the gene matches. This CDR3 has 15 residues. Germline V CDR1 and CDR2: SGHRS, YFSETQ. The CDR3 sequence is CASTQKGQPTGELFF. As DNA, the CDR3 is TGCGCCAGCACCCAAAAGGGACAGCCCACCGGGGAGCTGTTTTTT.

The CDR3: CASSDTPGLRTDTQYF. The CDR3 DNA sequence: TGTGCCAGCAGTGATACCCCGGGACTACGCACAGATACGCAGTATTTT. The rearrangement uses TRBV27 and TRBJ2-3, with TRBD2 identical over 7 bases. Losses at the gene ends were 5 bases for V and 1 base for J; bases not matched to a gene: 9. The CDR3 has 16 residues. Germline V gene lookup returns CDR1 MNHEY and CDR2 SMNVEV (reference sequence).

The V gene is TRBV27, the J gene TRBJ1-2; the D is unclear. Trimming took 2 bases from V and 4 from J, leaving 8 bases between them. CDR3 length: 13 amino acids. The V gene's germline CDR1 is MNHEY and CDR2 SMNVEV (reference sequence). DNA of the CDR3: TGTGCCAGCAGTTTAAACAGTCGCTATGGCTACACCTTC. Translated: CASSLNSRYGYTF.

The J gene is TRBJ2-7, the V gene TRBV5-4, with D possibly being TRBD1 (6 bases). From germline, CDR1 is SGHNT and CDR2 YYREEE (reference sequence). CDR3 length: 17 residues. Trimming shortened V by 0 bases and J by 5 bases, and 21 bases separated the two germline ends. CDR3: CASSLGLQGPGTDEQYF. The CDR3 DNA is TGTGCCAGCAGCTTGGGGTTACAGGGCCCCGGTACGGACGAGCAGTACTTC.

The chain links TRBV7-9 to TRBJ1-6; D remains unclear. The germline V and J ends were trimmed by 5 bases and 7 bases, with 9 bases remaining between them. There are 13 residues in the CDR3. The V gene's germline CDR1 is SEHNR and CDR2 FQNEAQ (reference sequence). This CDR3 reads CASSPRENSPLHF. The CDR3 nucleotides are TGTGCCAGCAGCCCGAGGGAGAATTCACCCCTCCACTTT.

The CDR3 DNA reads as TGTGCCAGCACTCTAACAGGGGGTAGGGGCACAGATACGCAGTATTTT. Translated: CASTLTGGRGTDTQYF. The V gene is TRBV2, the J gene TRBJ2-3; 8 nucleotides agree with TRBD1. CDR1 is SNHLY, CDR2 FYNNEI, per germline. Trimming at V came to 7 bases and at J to 1 base, leaving 10 bases not matched to a gene. The CDR3 loop spans 16 amino acids.

The genes are TRBV9 and TRBJ2-3; TRBD2 is a possible D gene (6 bases). This CDR3 region has 16 residues. In germline, CDR1 is SGDLS, CDR2 YYNGEE. The V end lost 5 bases, the J end lost 0 bases, and 16 bases lay between the germline ends. CDR3 sequence: CASSFYSGFSTDTQYF. In DNA form, the CDR3 reads TGTGCCAGCAGTTTTTATAGCGGTTTTAGCACAGATACGCAGTATTTT.

The chain employs TRBV5-5 and TRBJ2-7; unclear D gene. The CDR3 is made up of 13 amino acids. Germline values: CDR1 SGHKS, CDR2 YYEKEE (reference sequence). The V and J ends lost 0 bases and 3 bases respectively, with 7 bases between them. CDR3 in DNA: TGTGCCAGCAGCTTGGTCGTATTCTACGAGCAGTACTTC. As protein: CASSLVVFYEQYF.

The V call is TRBV6-5, the J call TRBJ2-7; 7 bases map to TRBD2. V was pared by 8 bases and J by 5 bases, with 15 bases of the junction left unmatched. The germline CDR1 and CDR2 sequences are MNHEY and SVGAGI. CDR3 size: 15 residues. For the CDR3, the DNA is TGTGCCAGCTCCCGGGTGCGCGGGAGTCCCGACGAGCAGTACTTC. Translation gives CASSRVRGSPDEQYF.

The V gene is TRBV5-5, the J gene TRBJ2-2, with 10 positions matching TRBD1. The ends lost 0 bases at V and 5 bases at J; junction bases unmatched: 4. This CDR3 has 16 residues. Germline V gives CDR1 SGHKS, CDR2 YYEKEE (reference sequence). In DNA, the CDR3 is TGTGCCAGCAGCTTGGGACAGGGGGCTCGAACCGGGGAGCTGTTTTTT. This gives the protein CASSLGQGARTGELFF.

The chain combines TRBV6-1 with TRBJ1-5; D gene uncertain. Germline CDR1 and CDR2: MNHNS and SASEGT. The CDR3 loop spans 16 amino acids. Trimming removed 0 bases at V and 1 base at J, with 10 bases between. DNA of the CDR3: TGTGCCAGCAGTGAAGCATTGCCGGGGAGCAATCAGCCCCAGCATTTT. This encodes CASSEALPGSNQPQHF.